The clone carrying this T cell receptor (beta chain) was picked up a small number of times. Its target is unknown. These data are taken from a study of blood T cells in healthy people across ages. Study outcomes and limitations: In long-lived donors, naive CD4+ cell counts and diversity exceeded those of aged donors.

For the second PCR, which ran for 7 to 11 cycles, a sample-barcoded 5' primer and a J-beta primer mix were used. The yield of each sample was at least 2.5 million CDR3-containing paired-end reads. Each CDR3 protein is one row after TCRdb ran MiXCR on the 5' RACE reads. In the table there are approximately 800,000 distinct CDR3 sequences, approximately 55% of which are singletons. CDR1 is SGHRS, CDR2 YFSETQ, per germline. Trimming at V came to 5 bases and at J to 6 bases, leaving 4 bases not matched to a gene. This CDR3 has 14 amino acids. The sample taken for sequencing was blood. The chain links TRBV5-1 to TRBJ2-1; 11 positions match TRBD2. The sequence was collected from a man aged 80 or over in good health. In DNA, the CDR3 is TGCGCCAGCAGATTCACTAGCGGGAGCAATGAGCAGTTCTTC. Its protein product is CASRFTSGSNEQFF.